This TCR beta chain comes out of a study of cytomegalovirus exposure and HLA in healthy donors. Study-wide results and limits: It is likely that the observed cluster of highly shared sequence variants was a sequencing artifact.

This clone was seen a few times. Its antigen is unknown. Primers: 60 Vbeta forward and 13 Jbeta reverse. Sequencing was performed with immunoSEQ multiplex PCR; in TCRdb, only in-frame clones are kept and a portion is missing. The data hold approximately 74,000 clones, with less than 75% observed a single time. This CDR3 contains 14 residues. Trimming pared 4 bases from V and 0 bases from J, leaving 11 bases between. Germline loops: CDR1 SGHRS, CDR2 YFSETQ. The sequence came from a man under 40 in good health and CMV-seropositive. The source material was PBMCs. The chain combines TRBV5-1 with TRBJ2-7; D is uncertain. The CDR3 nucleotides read TGCGCCAGCAGCCCCCAAACGAGCTCCTACGAGCAGTACTTC. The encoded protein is CASSPQTSSYEQYF.